One and the same sample provided the 23 T cell receptor beta chains below, sequenced in a study of blood T cell repertoires in COVID-19. Sequenced by immunoSEQ multiplex PCR; TCRdb stores in-frame clones only, minus some. The sample has roughly 88,000 clones, around nine tenths seen once. Sequenced material: peripheral blood. These receptors came from a woman aged 55-70 years with COVID-19, enrolled during active disease.

The chain recombines TRBV11-1 with TRBJ2-3; TRBD2 aligns across 8 bases. Germline CDR1 and CDR2: SGHAT and FQDESV (reference sequence). The CDR3 sequence is 15 residues long. V dropped 4 bases and J dropped 0; count of bases not matched to a gene: 3. CDR3 residues: CASSSGGRSTDTQYF. The DNA for the CDR3 is TGTGCCAGCAGCTCGGGGGGGAGAAGCACAGATACGCAGTATTTT.

The chain recombines TRBV6-6 with TRBJ1-4; a possible D gene is TRBD1 (5 bases). This CDR3 has 14 amino acids. Germline-derived CDR1 and CDR2 are MNHNY and SVGAGI (reference sequence). V was pared by 2 bases and J by 5 bases, with 9 bases between. The CDR3 DNA follows: TGTGCCAGCAGTTACCGAGACAGAAATGAAAAACTGTTTTTT. Translating gives CASSYRDRNEKLFF.

This chain links TRBV10-3 with TRBJ1-6; tentatively, D is TRBD1 (6 bases). With 6 bases removed from V and 4 bases from J, the gap between germline ends came to 7 bases. The CDR3 sequence is 13 residues long. The germline V gene encodes CDR1 ENHRY and CDR2 SYGVKD. The CDR3 region has the DNA TGTGCCATCAGGGGGACATATAATTCACCCCTCCACTTT. Residues: CAIRGTYNSPLHF.

As concerns this clone: One junction end disagrees with the germline gene, perhaps due to a read error. CDR3 in amino acids: CASSSGLAGSEEQFF. The CDR3 DNA is TGTGCTAGCAGCTCAGGACTAGCGGGGTCAGAAGAGCAGTTCTTC. The chain has TRBV7-7 and TRBJ2-1, with 12 bases that match TRBD2. The CDR3 runs 15 residues. Germline V lookup: CDR1 SSHAT, CDR2 FNYEAQ (reference sequence).

The gene calls are TRBV9 and TRBJ2-1; 12 bases map to TRBD2. This CDR3 has 15 amino acids. CDR1 and CDR2 (germline): SGDLS, YYNGEE. V gave up 2 bases and J gave up 7 bases; unmatched junction bases: 4. In DNA form, the CDR3 reads TGTGCCAGCAGCGTGGGACTAGCGGGTCGTAATGAGCAGTTCTTC. It translates to CASSVGLAGRNEQFF.

CDR3 bases: TGTGCCAGCAGCTGGAGACAGAACAATGAGCAGTTCTTC. Translation: CASSWRQNNEQFF. This chain links TRBV7-2 with TRBJ2-1, with a weak D call TRBD1 (5 bases). Between the trimmed V and J ends, which lost 4 bases and 5 bases, there was a span of 9 bases. The CDR3 consists of 13 residues. The germline CDR1 and CDR2 sequences are SGHTA and FQGNSA. Combining the CDR3 with reference TRBV7-2 and TRBJ2-1 gives the whole variable domain GAGVSQSPSNKVTEKGKDVELRCDPISGHTALYWYRQSLGQGLEFLIYFQGNSAPDKSGLPSDRFSAERTGGSVSTLTIQRTQQEDSAVYLCASSWRQNNEQFFGPGTRLTVL.

The genes are TRBV6-5 and TRBJ2-5, with TRBD1 matching over 8 bases. Looked up from germline, CDR1 is MNHEY and CDR2 is SVGAGI. With 0 bases clipped from V and 10 bases from J, the junction kept 10 bases outside the gene matches. The CDR3 length is 15 residues. The CDR3 coding sequence is TGTGCCAGCAGTTACTCACCGGACAGGGACTCCGTCCAGTACTTC. Its translation is CASSYSPDRDSVQYF.

This clone occurred a few times. V is TRBV28 and J is TRBJ2-7, with 12 bases identical to TRBD1. V lost 4 bases and J lost 6; bases outside the gene matches: 7. CDR1 is MDHEN and CDR2 is SYDVKM in the germline V gene. CDR3 length: 15 residues. As DNA, the CDR3 is TGTGCCAGCAGTTCCCCCGGGACAGGGGGCCTCGAGCAGTACTTC. This codes for CASSSPGTGGLEQYF.

The CDR3 DNA follows: TGTGCCAGCAGCCAAGTGGGGGGTAATCAGCCCCAGCATTTT. Protein product: CASSQVGGNQPQHF. J is TRBJ1-5 and V is TRBV3-1 (or the pseudogene TRBV3-2); tentative D call: TRBD1 (5 bases). The CDR3 length is 14 residues. From germline, CDR1 is LGHDT and CDR2 YNNKEL (reference sequence). V gave up 1 base and J gave up 4 bases, with 8 bases separating them.

This chain uses TRBV19 with TRBJ2-2; D is undetermined. This CDR3 region has 17 residues. Germline values: CDR1 LNHDA, CDR2 SQIVND (reference sequence). V was trimmed by 5 bases and J by 0 bases, leaving 16 bases between them. CDR3 in amino acids: CASSGQAPLANTGELFF. CDR3 in DNA: TGTGCCAGTAGTGGCCAAGCTCCCCTAGCGAACACCGGGGAGCTGTTTTTT.

The chain employs TRBV4-3 and TRBJ2-2; TRBD1 might be the D (6 bases). CDR1 and CDR2 (germline): LGHNA, YSLEER. The CDR3 consists of 16 residues. The germline V and J ends were trimmed by 3 bases and 0 bases, with 11 bases remaining between them. The DNA for the CDR3 is TGCGCCAGCAGCCAGACGGGACAATCGAACACCGGGGAGCTGTTTTTT. This translates into CASSQTGQSNTGELFF.

The chain has TRBV5-1 and TRBJ1-2, with 8 bases fitting TRBD1. V shed 2 bases, J shed 6 bases, and the junction held 12 bases outside the gene matches. The CDR3 consists of 16 residues. Looked up from germline, CDR1 is SGHRS and CDR2 is YFSETQ. Here the CDR3 DNA reads TGCGCCAGCAGCTTAGGACAGGGTACTGGGGTCGATGGCTACACCTTC. This translates into CASSLGQGTGVDGYTF. The full variable domain, with the rest looked up from reference TRBV5-1 and TRBJ1-2, is KAGVTQTPRYLIKTRGQQVTLSCSPISGHRSVSWYQQTPGQGLQFLFEYFSETQRNKGNFPGRFSGRQFSNSRSEMNVSTLELGDSALYLCASSLGQGTGVDGYTFGSGTRLTVV.

CDR3 nucleotide sequence: TGTGCCAGCAGTTCAGGGCGTTTGGGGAACTATGGCTACACCTTC. It codes for CASSSGRLGNYGYTF. The chain joins TRBV6-2 or TRBV6-3 to TRBJ1-2; TRBD1 might be the D (5 bases). V lost 4 bases, J lost 2 bases, and 14 bases lay in between. This CDR3 has 15 residues. CDR1 and CDR2 (germline): MNHEY, SVGEGT.

V and J are TRBV4-2 and TRBJ2-3; 9 nucleotides agree with TRBD2. Germline loops: CDR1 LGHNA, CDR2 YNFKEQ. Trimming at V came to 2 bases and at J to 1 base, leaving 13 bases not matched to a gene. The CDR3 is 19 residues long. The CDR3 sequence: CASSQYRRRPSGGTDTQYF. CDR3 nucleotide sequence: TGTGCCAGCAGCCAATATAGGAGGAGGCCTAGCGGGGGCACAGATACGCAGTATTTT.

In its sample, this clone was seen once. The genes are TRBV5-5 and TRBJ2-7; TRBD1 matches at 7 bases. The CDR3 is made up of 13 amino acids. V dropped 4 bases and J dropped 4; count of bases not matched to a gene: 5. In germline, CDR1 is SGHKS, CDR2 YYEKEE (reference sequence). CDR3 coding DNA: TGTGCCAGCAGCGGGGACAGTCGGTACGAGCAGTACTTC. Translated, it gives CASSGDSRYEQYF. Supplemented by reference TRBV5-5 and TRBJ2-7, the full variable domain reads DAGVTQSPTHLIKTRGQQVTLRCSPISGHKSVSWYQQVLGQGPQFIFQYYEKEERGRGNFPDRFSARQFPNYSSELNVNALLLGDSALYLCASSGDSRYEQYFGPGTRLTVT.

V is TRBV29-1 and J is TRBJ2-1; 9 bases map to TRBD1. Losses at the gene ends were 4 bases for V and 6 bases for J; bases not matched to a gene: 4. The CDR3 contains 13 residues. Looked up from germline, CDR1 is SQVTM and CDR2 is ANQGSEA. This CDR3 is CSVVETGGNEQFF. The CDR3 coding sequence is TGCAGCGTTGTAGAGACAGGGGGCAATGAGCAGTTCTTC.

This chain connects TRBV7-2 to TRBJ2-3; perhaps TRBD1 as D (7 bases). The germline gives CDR1 SGHTA, CDR2 FQGNSA. V was trimmed by 4 bases and J by 5 bases, leaving 22 bases between them. This CDR3 is built from 17 residues. In DNA form, the CDR3 reads TGTGCCAGCAGCTCCCGTGTTAGTAACAGGGGAGGAGATACGCAGTATTTT. Residues: CASSSRVSNRGGDTQYF.

The V call is TRBV7-3, the J call TRBJ2-2, with 8 nucleotides matching TRBD2. Germline CDR1 and CDR2: SGHTA and FQGTGA. The junction had 5 bases not matched to a gene; V was cut back by 3 bases and J by 5 bases. The CDR3 is made up of 15 amino acids. The CDR3 DNA reads as TGTGCCAGCAGCTTGGGGACTAGAGAAACCGGGGAGCTGTTTTTT. This codes for CASSLGTRETGELFF.

V gene TRBV13 combines with J gene TRBJ1-2; a possible D gene is TRBD1 (6 bases). Germline assignment: CDR1 PRHDT and CDR2 FYEKMQ (reference sequence). Between the trimmed V and J ends, which lost 6 bases and 3 bases, there was a span of 14 bases. There are 14 residues in the CDR3. CDR3 region: CASRRGGSDYGYTF. CDR3 DNA sequence: TGTGCCAGCAGGCGCGGGGGCTCGGACTATGGCTACACCTTC.

The chain couples TRBV15 to TRBJ1-2, with D unresolved. Trimming stripped 1 base from V and 7 bases from J, with 16 bases between. Germline CDR1 LNHNV, CDR2 YYDKDF (reference sequence). The CDR3 sequence is 15 residues long. The CDR3 nucleotides are TGTGCCACCAGCAGAGCTTTCGGGGTAGGTGGTGGCTACACCTTC. This encodes CATSRAFGVGGGYTF.

The chain recombines TRBV6-2 or TRBV6-3 with TRBJ1-1; D is perhaps TRBD1 (6 bases). The length of the CDR3 is 15 residues. Germline V gives CDR1 MNHEY, CDR2 SVGEGT. Trimming took off 5 bases at V and 4 bases at J, with 17 bases between the two ends. The DNA of the CDR3 is TGTGCCAGCAGTCCCCGGGGGGCAGGTGGCACTGAAGCTTTCTTT. Amino acid sequence: CASSPRGAGGTEAFF.

The gene calls are TRBV30 and TRBJ1-3; TRBD1 is a possible D gene (5 bases). CDR1 is GTSNPN and CDR2 is SVGIG in the germline V gene (reference sequence). V dropped 0 bases and J dropped 7 bases, with 7 bases sitting between them. This CDR3 region has 12 residues. The CDR3 sequence: CAWSVRANTIYF. In DNA form, the CDR3 reads TGTGCCTGGAGTGTCAGGGCGAACACCATATATTTT.

V gene TRBV27 combines with J gene TRBJ1-4; D unclear. The germline gives CDR1 MNHEY, CDR2 SMNVEV (reference sequence). The CDR3 has 13 residues. Trimming removed 7 bases from V and 8 bases from J, with 14 bases in between. The CDR3 region is CASKDSSREKLFF. CDR3 DNA: TGTGCCAGCAAGGACTCGAGCCGGGAAAAACTGTTTTTT.